At least ten counts were recorded for the clone carrying this T cell receptor (beta chain). Its matching antigen is unknown. The library was built from roughly 400 ng RNA with molecular barcoded adaptors for alpha/delta and beta/gamma chains. TCRdb re-analysed the reads in MiXCR, keeping a single row per CDR3 protein. The sample holds about 58,000 distinct CDR3 sequences; roughly an eighth are singletons and the top ten take 16%. This sample was taken from a study of read filtering for tumor transcriptome and immune sequencing. In the study overall: Revised staging placed about 8 patients in R-ISS I, approximately 16 in II, more than five in III. Transcriptome libraries were built from DNase-treated RNA. Study-level points and caveats: RNA-seq captured clonotypes less deeply and reliably than IR-seq. This fraction held mixed bone marrow immune cells after CD138-negative sorting.

The CDR3 is 17 residues long. Trimming at V came to 4 bases and at J to 5 bases, leaving 11 bases not matched to a gene. The germline V gene encodes CDR1 SGHRS and CDR2 YFSETQ. The sequencing input was a population of CD138-negative cells sorted from bone marrow. The receptor was derived from a donor over 35 with multiple myeloma. The chain combines TRBV5-1 with TRBJ2-5; 13 bases are a match to TRBD2. CDR3 sequence reads: CASSPPETSGGLETQYF. CDR3 bases: TGCGCCAGCAGCCCTCCGGAGACTAGCGGGGGGCTGGAGACCCAGTACTTC.